The sequence of this TCR beta chain was determined in a study of OX40 agonist ivuxolimab in advanced cancers. Study-level information: Intravenous ivuxolimab at 0.01 to 10 mg/kg was given to patients every 2 weeks. Males comprised approximately 84% of the group, whose mean age was approximately 60 years (range 23 to 79).

Regarding this clone: The antigen remains unidentified.

Produced via immunoSEQ multiplex PCR; TCRdb's table is partial and in-frame only. Counted here are some 39,000 clones, more than 80% occurring once; the ten biggest clones make up about 5.5%. With 3 bases removed from V and 6 bases from J, the gap between germline ends came to 12 bases. CDR1 and CDR2 from the germline V gene are LNHDA and SQIVND (reference sequence). The CDR3 contains 14 residues. Findings of the study overall: The average count of expanded clones was higher among CD8+ T cells than among CD4+.

The material was CD4+ or CD8+ T cells sorted from blood, obtained in a trial of the OX40 agonist ivuxolimab. The sequence was collected from an adult with an advanced solid tumor such as melanoma, head and neck, liver or kidney cancer. The V call is TRBV19, the J call TRBJ1-5; D gene unclear. The CDR3 loop reads CASSIRVGSQPQHF. CDR3 bases: TGTGCCAGTAGTATTCGTGTTGGGAGTCAGCCCCAGCATTTT.